This is a list of T cell receptor beta chains from one sample in a study of blood T cell repertoires in COVID-19. The method was immunoSEQ multiplex PCR; TCRdb's version includes in-frame clones alone and lacks a portion of them. The sample gives fewer than 150,000 clones, about 86% of which show up once; around 20% is in the top ten. The sample taken for sequencing was peripheral blood. These receptors came from a woman between 50 and 59 years old who had recovered from COVID-19. Each CDR3 is given with its conserved first and last residue. A D gene is named only where the DNA matches it firmly. Rows may omit the clone size; those that give it use once, few, many or a size class.

j_call v_call d_call clone_size cdr3_aa cdr3_nt
TRBJ2-2 TRBV7-2 - - CASSDIMNTGELFF TGTGCCAGCTCCGACATAATGAACACCGGGGAGCTGTTTTTT
TRBJ2-2 TRBV4-2 TRBD1 - CASSHQQGAGEPGELFF TGTGCCAGCAGCCATCAACAGGGGGCAGGGGAGCCCGGGGAGCTGTTTTTT
TRBJ2-7 TRBV11-2 TRBD1 - CASSSYRGRNSEQYF TGTGCCAGCAGCTCATACAGGGGGCGCAACTCCGAGCAGTACTTC
TRBJ1-3 TRBV7-2 - once CASSLGGSVNTIYF TGTGCCAGCAGCCTCGGAGGCAGCGTAAACACCATATATTTT
TRBJ1-2 TRBV18 - once CASSQVQVTNYGYTF TGTGCCAGCTCACAGGTACAGGTTACTAACTATGGCTACACCTTC
TRBJ2-1 TRBV18 TRBD2 - CASSRTVAGINEQFF TGTGCCAGCTCACGGACAGTAGCGGGAATCAATGAGCAGTTCTTC
TRBJ2-1 TRBV15 - - CATSRDLESPGEQFF TGTGCCACCAGCAGAGATCTGGAGTCACCCGGTGAGCAGTTCTTC
TRBJ2-7 TRBV10-2 TRBD2 - CASSLGLAASYEQYF TGCGCCAGCAGTCTGGGACTAGCGGCGTCCTACGAGCAGTACTTC
TRBJ1-1 TRBV30 TRBD1 - CAWSVQGGGTEAFF TGTGCCTGGAGTGTACAGGGGGGCGGAACTGAAGCTTTCTTT
TRBJ1-5 TRBV19 - - CASRQGVNQPQHF TGTGCCAGTAGGCAGGGCGTTAATCAGCCCCAGCATTTT
TRBJ2-7 TRBV12-3/TRBV12-4 TRBD1 - CASSLGQGPQYF TGTGCCAGCAGTTTGGGACAGGGCCCCCAGTACTTC
TRBJ2-3 TRBV5-1 - - CASSLARPTYTQYF TGCGCCAGCAGCTTGGCCAGGCCGACCTATACGCAGTATTTT